This TCR beta chain was identified in a study of cytotoxic CD8 clonotypes in ibrutinib-treated CLL. The method was immunoSEQ multiplex PCR; TCRdb's version includes in-frame clones alone and lacks a portion of them. The data contain 97,000 or so clones, about 78% of them singletons. The V gene's germline CDR1 is SGHVS and CDR2 FQNEAQ. V was clipped by 3 bases and J by 4 bases, with 2 bases between them. The CDR3 extends over 11 amino acids. This TCR came from a human donor with chronic lymphocytic leukemia. This sequence joins TRBV7-8 and TRBJ2-3; unclear D gene. Sequenced here: PBMCs, sampled after 12 months of ibrutinib treatment. CDR3 sequence (DNA): TGTGCCAGCAGCTTGGCAGATACGCAGTATTTT. It is translated as CASSLADTQYF.